This TCR beta chain stems from a study of brain T cells in children with intractable seizures. Germline assignment: CDR1 LNHDA and CDR2 SQIVND (reference sequence). Trimming shortened V by 3 bases and J by 9 bases, and 17 bases separated the two germline ends. The CDR3 consists of 14 residues. Pre-surgery treatment included at least one anti-epileptic drug. Assay used: immunoSEQ multiplex PCR; TCRdb lists only in-frame clones, some missing. The table has 80,000 or so clones, 90% to 95% seen once. The V and J genes are TRBV19 and TRBJ2-5; D gene uncertain. The sequences come from peripheral blood, collected at surgery. The receptor's source is a boy in the first two years of life with tuberous sclerosis and intractable seizures. The CDR3 reads CASSMEGFGGAQYF. CDR3 DNA sequence: TGTGCCAGTAGTATGGAAGGGTTTGGTGGGGCCCAGTACTTC.